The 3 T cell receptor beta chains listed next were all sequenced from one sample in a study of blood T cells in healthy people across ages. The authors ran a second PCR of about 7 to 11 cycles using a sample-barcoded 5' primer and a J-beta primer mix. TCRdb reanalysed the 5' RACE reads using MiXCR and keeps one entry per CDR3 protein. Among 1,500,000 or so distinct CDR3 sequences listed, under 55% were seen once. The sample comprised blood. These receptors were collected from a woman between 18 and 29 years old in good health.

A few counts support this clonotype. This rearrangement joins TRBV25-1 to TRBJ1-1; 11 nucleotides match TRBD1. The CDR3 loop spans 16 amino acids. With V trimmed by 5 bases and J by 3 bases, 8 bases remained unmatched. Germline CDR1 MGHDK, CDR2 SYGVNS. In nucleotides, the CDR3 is TGTGCCAGCAGTTGGTGGACAGGGGGCGCGGACACTGAAGCTTTCTTT. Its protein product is CASSWWTGGADTEAFF.

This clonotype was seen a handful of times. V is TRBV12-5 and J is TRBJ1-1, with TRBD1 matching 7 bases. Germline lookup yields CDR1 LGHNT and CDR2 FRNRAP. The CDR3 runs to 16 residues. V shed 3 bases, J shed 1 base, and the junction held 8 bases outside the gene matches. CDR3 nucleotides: TGTGCTAGTGGTTTTCAAACAGGGGTATGGAACACTGAAGCTTTCTTT. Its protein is CASGFQTGVWNTEAFF.

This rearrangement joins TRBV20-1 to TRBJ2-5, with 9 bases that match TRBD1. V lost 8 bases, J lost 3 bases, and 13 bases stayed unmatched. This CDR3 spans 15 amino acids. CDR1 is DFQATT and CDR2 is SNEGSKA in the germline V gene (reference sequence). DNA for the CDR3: TGCAGTTCTTGGAAAATGGGGACAGGGAAAGAGACCCAGTACTTC. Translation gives CSSWKMGTGKETQYF.